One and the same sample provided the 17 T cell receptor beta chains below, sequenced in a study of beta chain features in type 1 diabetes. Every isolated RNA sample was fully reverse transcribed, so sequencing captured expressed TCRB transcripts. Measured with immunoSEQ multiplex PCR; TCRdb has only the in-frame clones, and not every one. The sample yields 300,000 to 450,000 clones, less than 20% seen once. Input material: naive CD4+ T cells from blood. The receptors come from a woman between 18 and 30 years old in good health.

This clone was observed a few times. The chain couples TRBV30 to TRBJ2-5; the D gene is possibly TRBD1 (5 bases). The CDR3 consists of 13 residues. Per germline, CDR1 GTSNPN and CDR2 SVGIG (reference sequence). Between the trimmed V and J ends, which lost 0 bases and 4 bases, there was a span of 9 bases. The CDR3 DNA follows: TGTGCCTGGAGTGTTAGGGGCCGAGAGACCCAGTACTTC. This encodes CAWSVRGRETQYF.

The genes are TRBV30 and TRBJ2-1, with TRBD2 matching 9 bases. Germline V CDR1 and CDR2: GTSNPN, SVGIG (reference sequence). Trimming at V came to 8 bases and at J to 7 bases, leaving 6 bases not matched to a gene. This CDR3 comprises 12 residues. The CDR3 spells CARGGGGNEQFF. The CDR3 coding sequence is TGTGCCCGCGGCGGGGGGGGGAATGAGCAGTTCTTC.

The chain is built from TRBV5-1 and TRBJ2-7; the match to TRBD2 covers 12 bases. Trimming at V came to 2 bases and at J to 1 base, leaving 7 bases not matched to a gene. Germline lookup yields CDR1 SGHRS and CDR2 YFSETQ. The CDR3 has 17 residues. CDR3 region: CASSFSPSGGESYEQYF. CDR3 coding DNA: TGCGCCAGCAGCTTCTCTCCTAGCGGGGGGGAGTCCTACGAGCAGTACTTC.

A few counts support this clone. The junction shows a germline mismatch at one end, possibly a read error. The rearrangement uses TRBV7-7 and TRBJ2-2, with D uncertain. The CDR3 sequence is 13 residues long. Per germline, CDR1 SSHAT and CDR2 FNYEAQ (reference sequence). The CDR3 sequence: CASSSTDTGELFF. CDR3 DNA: TGTGCTAGCAGCTCTACAGACACCGGGGAGCTGTTTTTT. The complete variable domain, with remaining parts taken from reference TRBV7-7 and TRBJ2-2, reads GAGVSQSPRYKVTKRGQDVTLRCDPISSHATLYWYQQALGQGPEFLTYFNYEAQPDKSGLPSDRFSAERPEGSISTLTIQRTEQRDSAMYRCASSSTDTGELFFGEGSRLTVL.

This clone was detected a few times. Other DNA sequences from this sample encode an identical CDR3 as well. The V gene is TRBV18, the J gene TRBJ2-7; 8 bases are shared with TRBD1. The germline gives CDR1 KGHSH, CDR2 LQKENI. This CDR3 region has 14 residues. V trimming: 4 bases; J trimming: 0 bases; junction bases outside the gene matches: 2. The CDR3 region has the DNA TGTGCCAGCTCACGTGACAGGGGCTCCTACGAGCAGTACTTC. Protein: CASSRDRGSYEQYF.

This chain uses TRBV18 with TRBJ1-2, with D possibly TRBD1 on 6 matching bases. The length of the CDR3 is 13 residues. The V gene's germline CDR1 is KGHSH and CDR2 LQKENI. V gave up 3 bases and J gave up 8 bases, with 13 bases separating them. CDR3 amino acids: CASSPPGAEGYTF. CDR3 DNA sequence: TGTGCCAGCTCACCCCCAGGGGCGGAGGGCTACACCTTC. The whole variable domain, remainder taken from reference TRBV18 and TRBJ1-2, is NAGVMQNPRHLVRRRGQEARLRCSPMKGHSHVYWYRQLPEEGLKFMVYLQKENIIDESGMPKERFSAEFPKEGPSILRIQQVVRGDSAAYFCASSPPGAEGYTFGSGTRLTVV.

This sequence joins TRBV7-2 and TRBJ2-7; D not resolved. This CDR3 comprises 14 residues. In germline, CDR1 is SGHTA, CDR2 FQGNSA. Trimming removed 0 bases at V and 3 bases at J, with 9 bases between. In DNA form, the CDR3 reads TGTGCCAGCAGCTTAGCTAAAAGCTTCTACGAGCAGTACTTC. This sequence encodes CASSLAKSFYEQYF.

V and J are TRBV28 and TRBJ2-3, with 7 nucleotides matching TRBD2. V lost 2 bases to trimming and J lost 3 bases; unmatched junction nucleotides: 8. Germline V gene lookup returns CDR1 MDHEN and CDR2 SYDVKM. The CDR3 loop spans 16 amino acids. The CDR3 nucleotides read TGTGCCAGCAGTTTAAGCGGGGCCCGGAAAACAGATACGCAGTATTTT. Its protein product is CASSLSGARKTDTQYF.

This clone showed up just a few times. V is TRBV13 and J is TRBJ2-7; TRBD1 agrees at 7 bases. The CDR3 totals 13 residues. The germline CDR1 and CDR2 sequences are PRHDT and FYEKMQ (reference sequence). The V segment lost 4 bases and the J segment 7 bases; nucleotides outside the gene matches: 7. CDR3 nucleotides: TGTGCCAGCAGCTCTGACAGGGATGGGGAGCAGTACTTC. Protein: CASSSDRDGEQYF. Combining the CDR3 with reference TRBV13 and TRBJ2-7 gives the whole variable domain AAGVIQSPRHLIKEKRETATLKCYPIPRHDTVYWYQQGPGQDPQFLISFYEKMQSDKGSIPDRFSAQQFSDYHSELNMSSLELGDSALYFCASSSDRDGEQYFGPGTRLTVT.

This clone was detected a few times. The CDR3 is CAWSVLPSGRSDTQYF. CDR3 nucleotide sequence: TGTGCCTGGAGTGTACTGCCTAGCGGGAGATCAGATACGCAGTATTTT. The rearrangement joins TRBV30 to TRBJ2-3; TRBD2 matches 10 bases. V shed 0 bases, J shed 4 bases, and the junction held 7 bases outside the gene matches. The CDR3 runs 16 residues. CDR1 and CDR2 from the germline V gene are GTSNPN and SVGIG (reference sequence).

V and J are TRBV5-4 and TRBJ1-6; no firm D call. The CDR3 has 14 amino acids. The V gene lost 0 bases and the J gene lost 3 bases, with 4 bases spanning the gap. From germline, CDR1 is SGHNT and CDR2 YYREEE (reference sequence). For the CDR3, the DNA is TGTGCCAGCAGCTTGGATAGCTATAATTCACCCCTCCACTTT. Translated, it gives CASSLDSYNSPLHF.

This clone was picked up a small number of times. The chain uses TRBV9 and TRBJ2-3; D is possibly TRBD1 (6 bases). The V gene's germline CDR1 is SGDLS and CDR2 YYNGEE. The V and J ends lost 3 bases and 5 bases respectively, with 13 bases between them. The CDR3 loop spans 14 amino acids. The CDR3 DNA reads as TGTGCCAGCAGCGCCTCCCGGACAGTAGATACGCAGTATTTT. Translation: CASSASRTVDTQYF.

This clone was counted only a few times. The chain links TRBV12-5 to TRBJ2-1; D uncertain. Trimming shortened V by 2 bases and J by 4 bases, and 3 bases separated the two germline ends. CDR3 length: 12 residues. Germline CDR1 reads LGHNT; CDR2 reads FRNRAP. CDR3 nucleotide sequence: TGTGCTAGTGGTTTGCTATACAATGAGCAGTTCTTC. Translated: CASGLLYNEQFF.

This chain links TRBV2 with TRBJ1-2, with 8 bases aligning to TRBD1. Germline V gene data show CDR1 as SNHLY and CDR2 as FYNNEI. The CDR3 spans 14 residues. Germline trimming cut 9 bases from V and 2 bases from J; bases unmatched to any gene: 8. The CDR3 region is CASFGQGINYGYTF. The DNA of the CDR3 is TGTGCCAGTTTTGGACAGGGAATCAACTATGGCTACACCTTC.

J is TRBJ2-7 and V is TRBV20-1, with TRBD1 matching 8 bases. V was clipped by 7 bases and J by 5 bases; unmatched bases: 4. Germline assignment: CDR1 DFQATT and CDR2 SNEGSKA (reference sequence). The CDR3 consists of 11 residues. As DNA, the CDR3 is TGCAGTGTCGCAGGGGGCAACGAGCAGTACTTC. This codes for CSVAGGNEQYF.

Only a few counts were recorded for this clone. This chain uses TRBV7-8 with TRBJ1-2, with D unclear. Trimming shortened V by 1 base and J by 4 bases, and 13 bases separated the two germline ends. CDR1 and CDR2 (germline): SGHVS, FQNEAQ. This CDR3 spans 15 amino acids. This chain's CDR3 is CASSLGGPRSYGYTF. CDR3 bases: TGTGCCAGCAGCTTAGGTGGGCCCAGGTCCTATGGCTACACCTTC.

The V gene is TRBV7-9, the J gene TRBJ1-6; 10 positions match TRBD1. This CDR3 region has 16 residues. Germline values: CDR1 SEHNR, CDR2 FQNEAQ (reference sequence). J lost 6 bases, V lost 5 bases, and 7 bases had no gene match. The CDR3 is CASSEPGTGVNSPLHF. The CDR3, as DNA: TGTGCCAGCAGCGAACCAGGGACAGGGGTTAATTCACCCCTCCACTTT.